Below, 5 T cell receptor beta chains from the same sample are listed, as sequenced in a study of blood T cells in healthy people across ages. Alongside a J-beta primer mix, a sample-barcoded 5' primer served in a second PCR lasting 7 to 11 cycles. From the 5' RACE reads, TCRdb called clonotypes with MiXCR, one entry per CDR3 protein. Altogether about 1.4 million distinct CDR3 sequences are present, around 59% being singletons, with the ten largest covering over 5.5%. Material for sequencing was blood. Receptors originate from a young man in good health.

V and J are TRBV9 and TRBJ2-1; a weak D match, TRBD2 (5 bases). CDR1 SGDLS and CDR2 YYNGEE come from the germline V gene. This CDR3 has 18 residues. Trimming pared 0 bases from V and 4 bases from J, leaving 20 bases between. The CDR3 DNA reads TGTGCCAGCAGCGTAGCCTTCGTCGGGTGGGGAGAGTACAATGAGCAGTTCTTC. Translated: CASSVAFVGWGEYNEQFF. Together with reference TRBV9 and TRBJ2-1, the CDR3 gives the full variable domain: DSGVTQTPKHLITATGQRVTLRCSPRSGDLSVYWYQQSLDQGLQFLIQYYNGEERAKGNILERFSAQQFPDLHSELNLSSLELGDSALYFCASSVAFVGWGEYNEQFFGPGTRLTVL.

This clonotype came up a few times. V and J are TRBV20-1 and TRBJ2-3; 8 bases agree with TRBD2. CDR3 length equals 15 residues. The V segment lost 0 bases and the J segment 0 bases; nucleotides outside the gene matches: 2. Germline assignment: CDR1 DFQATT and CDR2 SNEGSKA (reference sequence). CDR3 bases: TGCAGTGCTAGAGAAGCGGGGGAGAGCACAGATACGCAGTATTTT. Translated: CSAREAGESTDTQYF.

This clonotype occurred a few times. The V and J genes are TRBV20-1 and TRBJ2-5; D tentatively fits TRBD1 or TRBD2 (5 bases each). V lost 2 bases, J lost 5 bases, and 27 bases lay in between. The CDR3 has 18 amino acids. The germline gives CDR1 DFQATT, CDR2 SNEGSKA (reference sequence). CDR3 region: CSARPRYSGRINLETQYF. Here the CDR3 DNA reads TGCAGTGCTAGACCCCGATATTCGGGACGCATTAACCTGGAGACCCAGTACTTC.

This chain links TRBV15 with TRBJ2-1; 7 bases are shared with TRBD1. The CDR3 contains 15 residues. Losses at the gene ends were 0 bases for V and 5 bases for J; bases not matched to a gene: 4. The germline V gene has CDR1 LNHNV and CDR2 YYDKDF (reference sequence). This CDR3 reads CATSRDPGTDNEQFF. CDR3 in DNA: TGTGCCACCAGCAGAGATCCAGGGACAGACAATGAGCAGTTCTTC.

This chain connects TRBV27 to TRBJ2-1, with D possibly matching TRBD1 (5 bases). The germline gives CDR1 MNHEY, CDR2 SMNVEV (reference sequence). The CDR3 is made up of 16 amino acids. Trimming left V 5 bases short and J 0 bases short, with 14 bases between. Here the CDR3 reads CASSLTQVSSYNEQFF. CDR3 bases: TGTGCCAGCAGTCTAACACAGGTTAGCTCCTACAATGAGCAGTTCTTC.